The sequence of this T cell receptor beta chain was determined in a study of glioma-infiltrating T cells. As to this clonotype: Its antigen remains unidentified.

CDR1 is MNHEY and CDR2 is SMNVEV in the germline V gene (reference sequence). Trimming cost V 7 bases and J 12 bases, with 19 bases left between them. CDR3 length: 13 residues. TCR alpha and beta CDR3 regions were amplified from RNA using iRepertoire nested multiplex PCR. Tissue mRNA or PBMC total RNA, roughly 85-450 ng, went into one-step reverse transcription and amplification. TCRdb re-derived calls from the multiplex PCR reads in MiXCR, one entry per CDR3 protein. Of about 5,700 distinct CDR3 sequences in the sample, about 45% were seen once. Broader study findings: Tissue and blood shared very few CDR3 sequences. Above-expected tissue-blood divergence occurred in all gliomas, most in low-grade ones.

The receptor was isolated from a human donor with low-grade glioma or glioblastoma, undergoing nonglioma brain surgery, or in good health (not recorded which). The chain carries TRBV27 and TRBJ2-1; D uncertain. Source material: glioma tissue, nonneoplastic brain tissue, or PBMCs (not recorded which). The CDR3 DNA reads as TGTGCCAGCACGCGGCCTGGTTCAGATACGCAGTTCTTC. It specifies CASTRPGSDTQFF.